This TCR beta chain is from a study of blood T cells in healthy people across ages. Trimming removed 0 bases at V and 3 bases at J, with 8 bases between. Germline CDR1 is SGHRS and CDR2 is YFSETQ. The CDR3 has 14 residues. Next came a second PCR, run for about 7 to 12 cycles, which used a sample-barcoded 5' primer along with a J-beta primer mix. TCRdb re-analysed the 5' RACE reads in MiXCR, keeping a single row per CDR3 protein. Of about 780,000 distinct CDR3 sequences listed, 46% are singletons. The rearrangement joins TRBV5-1 to TRBJ2-3, with unresolved D. This TCR was sampled from a man older than 75 in good health. The sample comprised blood. CDR3 sequence reads: CASSLESETDTQYF. CDR3 sequence (DNA): TGCGCCAGCAGCTTGGAAAGCGAGACAGATACGCAGTATTTT.